This T cell receptor (beta chain) was recorded in a study of blood T cell repertoires in COVID-19. The overall study: Sites across the United States, Italy and Spain contributed samples from acute and convalescent COVID-19. T cells, B-cell-depleted T cells, or PBMCs supplied cDNA or gDNA.

Trimming removed 0 bases at V and 1 base at J, with 10 bases between. CDR1 is SGHRS and CDR2 is YFSETQ in the germline V gene. The CDR3 loop spans 15 amino acids. In the original processing: How many nucleated cells were present was estimated from reference gene primer amplification. The table came from immunoSEQ multiplex PCR; TCRdb's copy has only in-frame clones and leaves some out. The V and J calls and the clone size are those of that table, but D and trimming were determined from the DNA. The sample gives about 51,000 clones, about nine tenths of which show up once; roughly 7.1% is in the top ten.

The sequence derives from a man aged 50-60 years with active COVID-19. The chain is built from TRBV5-1 and TRBJ1-1, with D perhaps TRBD1 (5 bases). The sample was peripheral blood. In nucleotides, the CDR3 is TGCGCCAGCAGCTTGGAGCCCGGGGGGAACACTGAAGCTTTCTTT. It translates to CASSLEPGGNTEAFF.